Below, one T cell receptor beta chain is given with its context. The protocol was immunoSEQ multiplex PCR, while the TCRdb copy is restricted to in-frame clones and leaves out a portion. The sample has fewer than 350,000 clones; about nine tenths are singletons. This specimen comes from a study of blood T cell repertoires in COVID-19. Study-wide background: From the United States, Italy and Spain came samples of acute and convalescent COVID-19. The cDNA or gDNA used as material had been derived from T cells, B-cell-depleted T cells, or PBMCs.

Sequenced: peripheral blood. This clonotype originated in a woman aged 30 to 39 with COVID-19, enrolled during active disease.

This CDR3 reads CASSSLGAGGNGYTF. CDR3 DNA sequence: TGCGCCAGCAGCTCCCTCGGCGCGGGGGGCAATGGCTACACCTTC. The rearrangement joins TRBV5-1 to TRBJ1-2; TRBD1 might be the D (6 bases). V dropped 3 bases and J dropped 6 bases, with 18 bases sitting between them. Germline CDR1 reads SGHRS; CDR2 reads YFSETQ. The CDR3 loop spans 15 amino acids. Supplemented by reference TRBV5-1 and TRBJ1-2, the full variable domain reads KAGVTQTPRYLIKTRGQQVTLSCSPISGHRSVSWYQQTPGQGLQFLFEYFSETQRNKGNFPGRFSGRQFSNSRSEMNVSTLELGDSALYLCASSSLGAGGNGYTFGSGTRLTVV.